Sequencing of this TCR beta chain was carried out in a study of blood T cell repertoires in COVID-19. The wider study: Both acute and convalescent COVID-19 samples were obtained from the United States, Italy and Spain. PBMCs, B-cell-depleted T cells, or T cells were the source of the cDNA or gDNA that made up the material.

Per the study methods: The authors estimated nucleated cell counts from reference gene primer amplification. The protocol was immunoSEQ multiplex PCR, while the TCRdb copy is restricted to in-frame clones and leaves out a portion. V and J calls plus clone size are reproduced from that table; the DNA served to infer D and trimming. The repertoire holds about 180,000 clones, with 85% to 90% as singletons. Patients of the Seattle cohort, enrolled during active infection, were followed longitudinally. The CDR3 runs 14 residues. CDR1 is MDHEN, CDR2 SYDVKM, per germline. V shed 1 base and J shed 6 bases, with 7 bases lying between them.

The chain joins TRBV28 to TRBJ1-6; D is ambiguous. The sequence derives from a man aged 60 to 75 with COVID-19, enrolled during active disease. Sequencing used peripheral blood. The CDR3 here is CASSLLSGNSPLHF. The CDR3 DNA follows: TGTGCCAGCAGTTTATTGTCGGGTAATTCACCCCTCCACTTT.